Below, 30 T cell receptor beta chains from the same sample are listed, as sequenced in a study of cytomegalovirus exposure and HLA in healthy donors. Sequencing used immunoSEQ multiplex PCR; TCRdb keeps in-frame clones, though not all of them. The table records roughly 82,000 clones, 85% to 95% of them present only once. The sample was PBMCs. All receptors derive from a man younger than 30 in good health and CMV-seronegative.

The chain joins TRBV7-9 to TRBJ2-7; 10 nucleotides agree with TRBD2. Germline trimming cut 2 bases from V and 5 bases from J; bases unmatched to any gene: 12. Germline V gene lookup returns CDR1 SEHNR and CDR2 FQNEAQ (reference sequence). The CDR3 covers 17 residues. CDR3 sequence: CASSLPDLGLATHEQYF. For the CDR3, the DNA is TGTGCCAGCAGCTTACCGGACCTGGGACTAGCGACCCACGAGCAGTACTTC.

The rearrangement links TRBV6-1 to TRBJ1-4; 10 bases fit TRBD1. This CDR3 has 14 amino acids. The V gene's germline CDR1 is MNHNS and CDR2 SASEGT. Germline trimming cut 4 bases from V and 8 bases from J; bases unmatched to any gene: 4. The CDR3 loop is CASSGQGAREKLFF. CDR3 DNA sequence: TGTGCCAGCAGTGGACAGGGGGCACGGGAAAAACTGTTTTTT.

The chain is built from TRBV12-1 and TRBJ1-1. TRBV12-1 is shown as a pseudogene. The CDR3 consists of 12 residues. DNA of the CDR3: TGTGCCAGCAGCCCCTCTGAGATTGAAGCTTTCTTT. It is translated as CASSPSEIEAFF.

The gene calls are TRBV6-1 and TRBJ2-7, with 7 bases identical to TRBD1. Unmatched junction bases numbered 3, after V lost 7 bases and J lost 0 bases. Per germline, CDR1 MNHNS and CDR2 SASEGT. The CDR3 loop spans 13 amino acids. This CDR3 is CASIGTVSYEQYF. DNA for the CDR3: TGTGCCAGCATTGGGACAGTCTCCTACGAGCAGTACTTC.

The chain links TRBV6-6 to TRBJ1-5; no clear D gene. Trimming removed 6 bases at V and 3 bases at J, with 9 bases between. Germline CDR1 MNHNY, CDR2 SVGAGI (reference sequence). The CDR3 loop spans 13 amino acids. The CDR3 DNA is TGTGCCAGCAGCCGACAAATCAATCAGCCCCAGCATTTT. Translated, it gives CASSRQINQPQHF.

The chain combines TRBV6-5 with TRBJ1-3; D is unclear. The germline V and J ends were trimmed by 6 bases and 0 bases, with 9 bases remaining between them. This CDR3 spans 14 amino acids. The germline CDR1 and CDR2 sequences are MNHEY and SVGAGI. This CDR3 is CASRESRSGNTIYF. CDR3 DNA: TGTGCCAGCAGAGAGTCCCGCTCTGGAAACACCATATATTTT.

This clone has only one observation. The V gene is TRBV23-1, the J gene TRBJ2-3; the D gene is possibly TRBD2 (5 bases). TRBV23-1 is assigned to the ORF class and has an uncertain function. With 2 bases removed from V and 2 bases from J, the gap between germline ends came to 26 bases. The CDR3 runs to 20 residues. CDR3 sequence reads: CASSQPRGRPAGKDTDTQYF. The DNA for the CDR3 is TGCGCCAGCAGTCAACCCCGAGGGCGGCCCGCCGGGAAGGACACAGATACGCAGTATTTT.

The rearrangement joins TRBV30 to TRBJ2-1; a possible D gene is TRBD1 (5 bases). The CDR3 totals 13 residues. The ends were cut back, 2 bases at V and 3 bases at J, with 8 bases in the middle. Germline CDR1 is GTSNPN and CDR2 is SVGIG (reference sequence). The CDR3 bases are TGTGCCTGGAGTACTGACAGCTACAATGAGCAGTTCTTC. Its translation is CAWSTDSYNEQFF.

The chain joins TRBV10-3 to TRBJ2-1, with TRBD1 matching 7 bases. CDR3 length equals 15 residues. V lost 2 bases and J lost 7; bases outside the gene matches: 8. Germline V gene lookup returns CDR1 ENHRY and CDR2 SYGVKD. The CDR3 DNA reads as TGTGCCATCAGTGAGCCCTCGGGACAGATGAATGAGCAGTTCTTC. It codes for CAISEPSGQMNEQFF.

The chain is built from TRBV5-1 and TRBJ2-3; maybe TRBD1 (6 bases). CDR1 is SGHRS and CDR2 is YFSETQ in the germline V gene. V lost 10 bases to trimming and J lost 4 bases, with 16 bases between them. The CDR3 spans 13 residues. Here the CDR3 reads CADIQGFPDTQYF. The CDR3 region has the DNA TGCGCCGATATCCAGGGGTTTCCAGATACGCAGTATTTT.

The gene calls are TRBV9 and TRBJ2-1, with 9 bases lining up with TRBD2. Trimming removed 4 bases from V and 12 bases from J; junction bases left unmatched: 8. Per the germline V gene, CDR1 is SGDLS and CDR2 is YYNGEE. The CDR3 runs 13 residues. CDR3 protein: CASSPDSAGGQFF. CDR3 DNA: TGTGCCAGCAGCCCCGACTCAGCGGGGGGGCAGTTCTTC.

The chain carries TRBV13 and TRBJ2-1, with TRBD2 matching over 7 bases. Germline lookup yields CDR1 PRHDT and CDR2 FYEKMQ (reference sequence). This CDR3 has 16 residues. The ends lost 0 bases at V and 9 bases at J; junction bases unmatched: 11. This CDR3 reads CASSLGSGGGAGEQFF. In DNA, the CDR3 is TGTGCCAGCAGCTTAGGCTCGGGAGGTGGGGCGGGTGAGCAGTTCTTC.

The V and J genes are TRBV5-6 and TRBJ1-1; 11 bases align to TRBD1. Germline V gene lookup returns CDR1 SGHDT and CDR2 YYEEEE. Trimming cost V 0 bases and J 5 bases; bases outside gene matches: 3. The CDR3 length is 15 residues. The CDR3 nucleotides are TGTGCCAGCAGCTTGGCCGGGACAGGGGGGACTGAAGCTTTCTTT. This sequence encodes CASSLAGTGGTEAFF.

The chain joins TRBV7-2 to TRBJ2-7, with 13 bases matching TRBD2. Germline assignment: CDR1 SGHTA and CDR2 FQGNSA. V gave up 1 base and J gave up 7 bases; unmatched junction bases: 10. This CDR3 contains 17 residues. CDR3 coding DNA: TGTGCCAGCAGCTTAGGTATGGGACTAGCGGGATGGGATGAGCAGTACTTC. The encoded protein is CASSLGMGLAGWDEQYF. Combining the CDR3 with reference TRBV7-2 and TRBJ2-7 gives the whole variable domain GAGVSQSPSNKVTEKGKDVELRCDPISGHTALYWYRQSLGQGLEFLIYFQGNSAPDKSGLPSDRFSAERTGGSVSTLTIQRTQQEDSAVYLCASSLGMGLAGWDEQYFGPGTRLTVT.

This chain links TRBV5-1 with TRBJ1-6; 8 positions match TRBD1. J lost 6 bases, V lost 4 bases, and 12 bases had no gene match. The CDR3 is 17 amino acids. Germline CDR1 is SGHRS and CDR2 is YFSETQ. The CDR3 here is CASSAGTGAGSNSPLHF. In nucleotides, the CDR3 is TGCGCCAGCAGCGCCGGGACAGGTGCAGGGAGTAATTCACCCCTCCACTTT.

The gene calls are TRBV10-2 and TRBJ1-1; D gene uncertain. V was cut by 8 bases and J by 2 bases, with 3 bases left in between. The length of the CDR3 is 10 residues. Germline lookup yields CDR1 WSHSY and CDR2 SAAADI. The CDR3 here is CASGNTEAFF. The CDR3 DNA follows: TGCGCCAGCGGCAACACTGAAGCTTTCTTT.

The V and J genes are TRBV27 and TRBJ1-2, with TRBD1 matching over 8 bases. Germline CDR1 is MNHEY and CDR2 is SMNVEV (reference sequence). Trimming cost V 5 bases and J 5 bases; bases outside gene matches: 7. The CDR3 loop spans 14 amino acids. The CDR3 sequence is CASSNGQGLYGYTF. The CDR3 coding sequence is TGTGCCAGCAGTAACGGACAGGGCCTATATGGCTACACCTTC.

The chain recombines TRBV27 with TRBJ1-5; no reliable D call. The germline gives CDR1 MNHEY, CDR2 SMNVEV (reference sequence). There are 13 residues in the CDR3. Between the trimmed V and J ends, which lost 2 bases and 7 bases, there was a span of 9 bases. CDR3 amino acids: CASSLRVGQPQHF. The CDR3 nucleotides are TGTGCCAGCAGTTTACGGGTTGGGCAGCCCCAGCATTTT.

This chain joins TRBV15 and TRBJ2-4; no firm D call. CDR1 and CDR2 (germline): LNHNV, YYDKDF (reference sequence). Trimming took 3 bases from V and 6 from J, leaving 9 bases between them. This CDR3 has 13 residues. The CDR3 region is CATSSPPGNIQYF. The CDR3 region has the DNA TGTGCCACCAGCAGCCCGCCGGGAAACATTCAGTACTTC. Drawing the rest from reference TRBV15 and TRBJ2-4, the complete variable domain is DAMVIQNPRYQVTQFGKPVTLSCSQTLNHNVMYWYQQKSSQAPKLLFHYYDKDFNNEADTPDNFQSRRPNTSFCFLDIRSPGLGDTAMYLCATSSPPGNIQYFGAGTRLSVL.

J is TRBJ1-1 and V is TRBV11-3; 8 bases agree with TRBD1. In germline, CDR1 is SGHNT, CDR2 YENEEA. With V trimmed by 5 bases and J by 0 bases, 5 bases remained unmatched. This CDR3 region has 15 residues. The CDR3 DNA follows: TGTGCCAGCAGCACCCGGACAGGGATGAACACTGAAGCTTTCTTT. Protein product: CASSTRTGMNTEAFF. Complete variable domain (other parts from reference TRBV11-3 and TRBJ1-1): EAGVVQSPRYKIIEKKQPVAFWCNPISGHNTLYWYLQNLGQGPELLIRYENEEAVDDSQLPKDRFSAERLKGVDSTLKIQPAELGDSAVYLCASSTRTGMNTEAFFGQGTRLTVV.

The chain is built from TRBV19 and TRBJ1-4; 7 bases fit TRBD1. CDR3 length: 17 residues. CDR1 LNHDA and CDR2 SQIVND come from the germline V gene (reference sequence). Germline trimming cut 4 bases from V and 4 bases from J; bases unmatched to any gene: 12. The CDR3 DNA sequence: TGTGCCAGTAGTAGCGGTTCTACAGGGGTTGTTAATGAAAAACTGTTTTTT. Its translation is CASSSGSTGVVNEKLFF.

The table lists this clone with a few counts. This chain connects TRBV10-1 to TRBJ1-2; TRBD1 matches 8 bases. Germline CDR1 WNHNN, CDR2 SYGVQD (reference sequence). J gave up 4 bases and V 3 bases, and 1 base lay outside the gene matches. The CDR3 is 13 residues long. The CDR3 region is CASSDGQGYGYTF. CDR3 in DNA: TGCGCCAGCAGTGACGGACAGGGCTATGGCTACACCTTC.

The chain combines TRBV5-4 with TRBJ1-4; D is perhaps TRBD1 (5 bases). Germline V lookup: CDR1 SGHNT, CDR2 YYREEE (reference sequence). V was trimmed by 1 base and J by 4 bases, leaving 11 bases between them. The CDR3 sequence is 15 residues long. The CDR3 sequence is CASSLQQRGNEKLFF. As DNA, the CDR3 is TGTGCCAGCAGCTTGCAGCAAAGGGGTAATGAAAAACTGTTTTTT.

This rearrangement joins TRBV5-1 to TRBJ1-2, with TRBD1 matching 9 bases. CDR3 length equals 15 residues. Trimming at V came to 0 bases and at J to 6 bases, leaving 6 bases not matched to a gene. Per the germline V gene, CDR1 is SGHRS and CDR2 is YFSETQ. The CDR3 loop is CASSLGTGVDHGYTF. The CDR3 bases are TGCGCCAGCAGCTTGGGGACAGGGGTAGATCATGGCTACACCTTC.

V is TRBV2 and J is TRBJ2-2; 8 bases agree with TRBD1. This CDR3 contains 15 residues. Germline V gene data show CDR1 as SNHLY and CDR2 as FYNNEI. V gave up 6 bases and J gave up 5 bases; unmatched junction bases: 8. CDR3 nucleotides: TGTGCCAGCAGCCGGGGACAGGCGCCTACCGGGGAGCTGTTTTTT. Its protein is CASSRGQAPTGELFF.

The V gene is TRBV2, the J gene TRBJ2-5; D is uncertain. Germline CDR1 and CDR2: SNHLY and FYNNEI. V lost 9 bases and J 0 bases, leaving 11 bases between the germline ends. The length of the CDR3 is 13 residues. The chain's CDR3 is CASFGPYQETQYF. CDR3 sequence (DNA): TGTGCCAGTTTTGGGCCGTACCAAGAGACCCAGTACTTC.

J is TRBJ1-2 and V is TRBV7-9, with TRBD1 matching over 8 bases. Germline CDR1 and CDR2: SEHNR and FQNEAQ (reference sequence). This CDR3 region has 14 residues. Unmatched junction bases numbered 9, after V lost 6 bases and J lost 6 bases. DNA of the CDR3: TGTGCCAGCAGTTCCCCCAGGGGGCAGGATGGCTACACCTTC. Translation: CASSSPRGQDGYTF.

V and J are TRBV7-9 and TRBJ1-2; D possibly corresponds to TRBD1 (6 bases). Trimming cost V 6 bases and J 4 bases, with 15 bases left between them. This CDR3 is built from 14 residues. From germline, CDR1 is SEHNR and CDR2 FQNEAQ (reference sequence). The CDR3 region is CASSGGAPSYGYTF. The CDR3 DNA reads as TGTGCCAGCAGTGGGGGGGCCCCGTCCTATGGCTACACCTTC.

The rearrangement uses TRBV20-1 and TRBJ2-7; D gene ambiguous. CDR1 is DFQATT and CDR2 is SNEGSKA in the germline V gene (reference sequence). Trimming removed 3 bases at V and 5 bases at J, with 5 bases between. The CDR3 length is 10 residues. This CDR3 is CSASVDEQYF. The DNA of the CDR3 is TGCAGTGCTAGTGTCGACGAGCAGTACTTC.

The gene calls are TRBV7-6 and TRBJ2-7, with 8 bases aligning to TRBD2. Trimming cost V 2 bases and J 5 bases; bases outside gene matches: 2. Looked up from germline, CDR1 is SGHVS and CDR2 is FNYEAQ. CDR3 length: 13 amino acids. DNA of the CDR3: TGTGCCAGCAGCTTACAACTAGCGGACGAGCAGTACTTC. Its translation is CASSLQLADEQYF.